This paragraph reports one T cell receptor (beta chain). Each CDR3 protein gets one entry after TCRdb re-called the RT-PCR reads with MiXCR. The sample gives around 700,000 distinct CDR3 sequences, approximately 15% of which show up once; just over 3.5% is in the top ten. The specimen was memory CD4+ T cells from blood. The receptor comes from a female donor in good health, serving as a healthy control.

CDR3 in amino acids: CASSTQTSSTNNEQFF. In nucleotides, the CDR3 is TGTGCCAGCAGTACCCAGACTAGCTCTACCAACAATGAGCAGTTCTTC. V gene TRBV12-3 or TRBV12-4 combines with J gene TRBJ2-1, with 7 positions matching TRBD2. The CDR3 spans 16 residues. J lost 5 bases, V lost 5 bases, and 12 bases had no gene match.